This is a list of T cell receptor beta chains from one sample in a study of blood T cell repertoires in COVID-19. The protocol was immunoSEQ multiplex PCR, while the TCRdb copy is restricted to in-frame clones and leaves out a portion. The data show some 190,000 clones, 85% seen once. Sequencing was performed on peripheral blood. The origin of the receptors is an older woman with acute or convalescent COVID-19. The CDR3 runs from the conserved cysteine through the conserved F or W. D genes are given only for firm matches.

V	D	CDR3
TRBV6-5	TRBD2	CASSSLGLEGQETQYF
TRBV2	TRBD2	CASAVPLAGGPGTGELFF
TRBV7-9	NA	CASSSKSSYNEQFF
TRBV20-1	TRBD1	CSASSGTGAYGYTF
TRBV9	TRBD1	CASSVDRGRYGYTF
TRBV3-1/TRBV3-2	NA	CASSQGWGDYYYNEQFF
TRBV6-5	TRBD2	CASSLTSGSFDEQFF
TRBV15	NA	CATSRETFHGYTF
TRBV6-5	TRBD1	CASLPGQGPFYGYTF
TRBV9	TRBD2	CASSAGTSGYEQYF
TRBV3-1/TRBV3-2	TRBD1	CASSPQGTANTEAFF
TRBV11-2	NA	CASSPGSEQYF
TRBV19	NA	CASKAAPGYGYTF
TRBV19	TRBD2	CASSIGTSGEQFF
TRBV7-9	TRBD2	CASSSGTSGETQYF
TRBV2	TRBD2	CASSDGLAGVITDTQYF
TRBV19	NA	CASSSQGSNQPQHF
TRBV3-1/TRBV3-2	NA	CASSQAGPRTTEAFF
TRBV18	TRBD1	CASSLRQGNTEAFF
TRBV19	TRBD1	CATELQGLFQPQHF
TRBV10-3	NA	CAISEDPGTNYGYTF
TRBV30	NA	CAWSVGGDTEAFF
TRBV27	TRBD1	CASRGQGTRGANVLTF
TRBV7-3	NA	CASSPSYSYEQYF
TRBV12-3/TRBV12-4	NA	CASSLSGLHGYTF
TRBV10-3	TRBD1	CATHGAGGLNTEAFF
TRBV18	NA	CASSPGREVKNIQYF
TRBV18	NA	CASSPASRGATVNEQFF